A selection of T cell receptor beta chains follows, all from one sample in a study of blood T cell repertoires in COVID-19. Using immunoSEQ multiplex PCR, the repertoire was profiled, and TCRdb retains in-frame clones only, with some absent. This sample has around 330,000 clones, with approximately 88% found just once. Material for sequencing was peripheral blood. The receptors stem from a woman in her twenties or thirties with COVID-19, enrolled during active disease. CDR3s include the opening cysteine and the closing phenylalanine or tryptophan. D genes are given only for firm matches. Size is stated for part of the rows, as once, few or many counts, or as a class when the clone is expanded.

v_call: TRBV13
j_call: TRBJ1-4
d_call: TRBD1
clone_size: once
cdr3_aa: CASSHEGQPDEKLFF
cdr3_nt: TGTGCCAGCAGCCACGAGGGACAGCCGGATGAAAAACTGTTTTTT

v_call: TRBV6-7
j_call: TRBJ1-2
d_call: -
clone_size: -
cdr3_aa: CASRTGGYTF
cdr3_nt: TGTGCCAGCAGGACGGGTGGCTACACCTTC

v_call: TRBV6-5
j_call: TRBJ1-4
d_call: -
clone_size: -
cdr3_aa: CASSYGQINEKLFF
cdr3_nt: TGTGCCAGCAGTTACGGGCAGATTAATGAAAAACTGTTTTTT

v_call: TRBV19
j_call: TRBJ2-7
d_call: -
clone_size: -
cdr3_aa: CASSPGVSYEQYF
cdr3_nt: TGTGCCAGTAGTCCCGGGGTCTCCTACGAGCAGTACTTC

v_call: TRBV12-3/TRBV12-4
j_call: TRBJ1-1
d_call: TRBD1
clone_size: -
cdr3_aa: CASSFGTGVAFF
cdr3_nt: TGTGCCAGCAGTTTTGGGACAGGGGTGGCTTTCTTT

v_call: TRBV19
j_call: TRBJ1-2
d_call: TRBD1
clone_size: few
cdr3_aa: CASSFRDSGYTF
cdr3_nt: TGTGCCAGTAGTTTTAGGGACAGTGGCTACACCTTC

v_call: TRBV23-1
j_call: TRBJ1-5
d_call: -
clone_size: -
cdr3_aa: CASSLNRASNQPQHF
cdr3_nt: TGCGCCAGCAGTCTCAACAGGGCGAGCAATCAGCCCCAGCATTTT

v_call: TRBV5-1
j_call: TRBJ1-2
d_call: -
clone_size: -
cdr3_aa: CASSSTALYGYTF
cdr3_nt: TGCGCCAGCAGCTCGACAGCGCTCTATGGCTACACCTTC

v_call: TRBV4-2
j_call: TRBJ1-5
d_call: -
clone_size: -
cdr3_aa: CASSQDTEPQHF
cdr3_nt: TGTGCCAGCAGCCAAGATACGGAGCCCCAGCATTTT

v_call: TRBV5-1
j_call: TRBJ1-1
d_call: -
clone_size: -
cdr3_aa: CASSLQEGTEAFF
cdr3_nt: TGCGCCAGCAGTTTACAGGAGGGCACTGAAGCTTTCTTT

v_call: TRBV5-1
j_call: TRBJ1-2
d_call: TRBD1
clone_size: -
cdr3_aa: CASSQQGSYGYTF
cdr3_nt: TGCGCCAGCAGCCAACAGGGGAGCTATGGCTACACCTTC

v_call: TRBV6-5
j_call: TRBJ1-5
d_call: TRBD1
clone_size: once
cdr3_aa: CASRNTGDGNQPQHF
cdr3_nt: TGTGCCAGCAGGAACACAGGGGACGGCAATCAGCCCCAGCATTTT

v_call: TRBV29-1
j_call: TRBJ2-3
d_call: -
clone_size: -
cdr3_aa: CSVDERGDTQYF
cdr3_nt: TGCAGCGTTGACGAACGGGGGGATACGCAGTATTTT

v_call: TRBV5-1
j_call: TRBJ2-5
d_call: TRBD2
clone_size: -
cdr3_aa: CASSHQRLALQETQYF
cdr3_nt: TGCGCCAGCAGCCACCAAAGACTAGCACTACAAGAGACCCAGTACTTC

v_call: TRBV5-5
j_call: TRBJ2-7
d_call: TRBD1
clone_size: -
cdr3_aa: CASSWTGGWGYEQYF
cdr3_nt: TGTGCCAGCAGCTGGACAGGGGGATGGGGCTACGAGCAGTACTTC

v_call: TRBV7-3
j_call: TRBJ1-2
d_call: -
clone_size: once
cdr3_aa: CASSPEGGIANYGYTF
cdr3_nt: TGTGCCAGCAGCCCCGAGGGGGGGATAGCTAACTATGGCTACACCTTC

v_call: TRBV18
j_call: TRBJ1-2
d_call: -
clone_size: -
cdr3_aa: CASSPAYNNYGYTF
cdr3_nt: TGTGCCAGCTCACCTGCTTACAATAACTATGGCTACACCTTC

v_call: TRBV7-8
j_call: TRBJ1-1
d_call: -
clone_size: -
cdr3_aa: CASSLLVNTEAFF
cdr3_nt: TGTGCCAGCAGCTTATTAGTGAACACTGAAGCTTTCTTT